The 10 T cell receptor beta chains below all came from one sample that was sequenced in a study of CD8+CD57+ T cells in acquired aplastic anemia. Template material for TCR beta VDJ and CDR3 profiling consisted of genomic DNA. TCRdb processed the reads anew with MiXCR; each CDR3 protein has one entry. Here the sample spans about 150,000 distinct CDR3 sequences, roughly 49% being singletons. CD8+CD57+ cell expansion had been shown by flow cytometry in patients chosen for sequencing. Sequencing was carried out using sorted CD4+, CD8+, or CD8+CD57+ T cells (not recorded which) from PBMCs. These receptors were collected from a human donor with aplastic anemia.

For this clonotype: This sequence may be a read error, since a much larger clone differs from it by one base. The chain uses TRBV5-4 and TRBJ1-1, with D possibly TRBD1 on 5 matching bases. Germline V lookup: CDR1 SGHNT, CDR2 YYREEE (reference sequence). The CDR3 runs 14 residues. CDR3 residues: CASSLVWGNTEAYF. CDR3 nucleotide sequence: TGTGCCAGCAGCTTGGTATGGGGGAACACTGAAGCTTACTTT.

Details on this clonotype: A much larger clone sits a single nucleotide away, making a read error possible. V usage is TRBV9 and J usage is TRBJ2-3; TRBD1 matches 7 bases. CDR3 size: 11 residues. Looked up from germline, CDR1 is SGDLS and CDR2 is YYNGEE. CDR3 in amino acids: CASRGTDTHYF. CDR3 nucleotide sequence: TGTGCCAGCAGGGGGACAGATACGCACTATTTT.

This clonotype was counted at least ten times. The chain recombines TRBV9 with TRBJ2-3; D is undetermined. CDR1 is SGDLS, CDR2 YYNGEE, per germline. Trimming left V 4 bases short and J 6 bases short, with 9 bases between. The CDR3 runs to 12 residues. The CDR3 DNA sequence: TGTGCCAGCAGCCAGCCCGCGGATACGCAGTATTTT. Its translation: CASSQPADTQYF.

This clonotype appeared many times. This rearrangement joins TRBV20-1 to TRBJ2-5; D perhaps matches TRBD1 (6 bases). V dropped 8 bases and J dropped 2 bases, with 12 bases sitting between them. CDR1 is DFQATT and CDR2 is SNEGSKA in the germline V gene (reference sequence). The CDR3 extends over 12 amino acids. The CDR3 reads CSLKQGQETQYF. CDR3 in DNA: TGCAGTCTTAAACAGGGACAAGAGACCCAGTACTTC.

Only a few counts were recorded for this clonotype. The V call is TRBV24-1, the J call TRBJ2-5; no clear D gene. Trimming left V 9 bases short and J 7 bases short, with 11 bases between. From germline, CDR1 is KGHDR and CDR2 SFDVKD. This CDR3 contains 11 residues. This CDR3 reads CATSHRATQYF. In DNA form, the CDR3 reads TGTGCCACCTCCCATCGCGCGACCCAGTACTTC.

This clonotype occurred a few times. This chain connects TRBV19 to TRBJ2-7; D is unresolved. The CDR3 loop spans 11 amino acids. Germline values: CDR1 LNHDA, CDR2 SQIVND (reference sequence). V was cut by 3 bases and J by 5 bases, with 5 bases left in between. The CDR3 DNA follows: TGTGCCAGTAGTATTAGGAACGAGCAGTACTTC. Its translation: CASSIRNEQYF.

The chain carries TRBV7-9 and TRBJ1-4; 7 positions agree with TRBD1. V shed 5 bases, J shed 0 bases, and the junction held 6 bases outside the gene matches. Germline V gives CDR1 SEHNR, CDR2 FQNEAQ (reference sequence). The length of the CDR3 is 16 residues. CDR3 loop: CASSLGDSATNEKLFF. Written as DNA, the CDR3 is TGTGCCAGCAGCCTAGGGGACAGCGCAACTAATGAAAAACTGTTTTTT.

This clonotype was seen a handful of times. The chain uses TRBV12-3 or TRBV12-4 and TRBJ2-7, with TRBD2 as a possible D gene (6 bases). V gave up 1 base and J gave up 9 bases, with 13 bases separating them. The CDR3 length is 13 residues. The CDR3 spells CASSLGPTSLQYF. CDR3 sequence (DNA): TGTGCCAGCAGTTTAGGGCCCACTAGCTTGCAGTACTTC.

A single count supports this clonotype. The chain is built from TRBV5-1 and TRBJ2-1; 9 bases are shared with TRBD2. Trimming at V came to 6 bases and at J to 0 bases, leaving 4 bases not matched to a gene. From germline, CDR1 is SGHRS and CDR2 YFSETQ. The CDR3 runs to 15 residues. CDR3: CASTFSGSSYNEQFF. The CDR3 nucleotides read TGCGCCAGCACCTTTAGCGGGAGCTCCTACAATGAGCAGTTCTTC.

This clonotype was detected only a few times. The V call is TRBV25-1, the J call TRBJ1-5; TRBD1 might be the D (5 bases). The V gene lost 10 bases and the J gene lost 2 bases, with 15 bases spanning the gap. There are 14 residues in the CDR3. Per the germline V gene, CDR1 is MGHDK and CDR2 is SYGVNS. The CDR3 sequence is CATPGGNGNQPQHF. CDR3 coding DNA: TGTGCCACCCCCGGGGGGAATGGCAATCAGCCCCAGCATTTT.